This paragraph reports one T cell receptor (beta chain). What it binds is unknown. All sorted populations exceeded 95% purity. The data were obtained in a study of beta chain features in type 1 diabetes. Study as a whole: Examination of sorted cells across all samples involved 100 million or so cells. Notes on the study in general: Lower insertion and higher deletion counts appeared at VDJ junctions in type 1 diabetes patients. Moderately but significantly shorter TCRB CDR3s were found in Type 1 diabetes patients in all four CD4+ subsets.

This CDR3 is built from 14 residues. Between the trimmed V and J ends, which lost 5 bases and 4 bases, there was a span of 12 bases. Germline V gene data show CDR1 as LNHDA and CDR2 as SQIVND (reference sequence). All of the isolated RNA was reverse transcribed, so expressed TCRB transcripts were sequenced. Produced via immunoSEQ multiplex PCR; TCRdb's table is partial and in-frame only. Seen here are roughly 260,000 clones, roughly 11% observed once, and the top ten hold over 0.015%. This rearrangement joins TRBV19 to TRBJ2-1; D is unresolved. Sequenced: naive CD4+ T cells from blood. The origin of this receptor is a man aged 25 to 40 with type 1 diabetes. For the CDR3, the DNA is TGTGCCAGTAGTCCCCGGGTCGGATACAATGAGCAGTTCTTC. Translating gives CASSPRVGYNEQFF. The whole variable domain, remainder taken from reference TRBV19 and TRBJ2-1, is DGGITQSPKYLFRKEGQNVTLSCEQNLNHDAMYWYRQDPGQGLRLIYYSQIVNDFQKGDIAEGYSVSREKKESFPLTVTSAQKNPTAFYLCASSPRVGYNEQFFGPGTRLTVL.